The following is a T cell receptor beta chain sequence with its context. Its cognate antigen has yet to be identified. Per-base qualities were not stored, and no clone one base away is much larger. This record belongs to a study of T cell repertoires in cytomegalovirus infection (dated by TCRdb to about 2019). Regarding the research as a whole: The HLA type of each donor mattered for the analysis, because public TCR beta signatures pointed to carriage of CMV infection along with the matching HLA type. Study-wide findings and limitations: Carriers of CMV infection plus the relevant HLA type were discriminated by the cumulative frequency of public TCR beta family members in the study cohort and in an independent 352-donor cohort. The ex vivo response was dominated by HLA-C-restricted CMV-specific TCR beta clonotypes, which also provided the single most frequent clonotype in two of eight donors.

For sequencing, an Illumina HiSeq 1500 was employed. Through fastp at Q25 and MiXCR, TCRdb rebuilt clones from the public reads, retaining in-frame beta chains. Each entry merges the rows of one CDR3 protein and shows their most common DNA and genes. The sample profile shows 90,000 to 130,000 distinct CDR3 sequences; about 9.4% of them were found once. The top ten clonotypes cover approximately 30% of the sample. CDR1 is given as LNHDA and CDR2 as SQIVND, both from the germline V gene (reference sequence). The CDR3 measures 15 amino acids from cysteine to phenylalanine. Only the CDR3 portion is preserved as DNA: 45 bases, with reading frame beginning at the first base. V loses 6 bases at its end and J loses 0 bases; junction bases beyond the gene matches: 2.

The sequencing sample was made of PBMCs, sequenced either directly or after in vitro stimulation (not recorded which). The V gene is TRBV19 and the J gene is TRBJ2-5; 12 central bases correspond to TRBD1. The receptor was isolated from a human donor in good health (CMV status not recorded). Some clones in this sample may be carry-over from other donors' samples. The DNA is TGTGCCAGTAGGGGACAGGGGGCTTACCAAGAGACCCAGTACTTC. Translated, it reads CASRGQGAYQETQYF.